The 17 T cell receptor beta chains presented below share a single source sample, sequenced in a study of shared T cell receptors in the human thymus. The data were produced by immunoSEQ multiplex PCR, yet TCRdb's version contains in-frame clones alone and is incomplete. The sample records about 660,000 clones, 88% being singletons. This sample also appeared in a second study, on human thymus T cells.

Material for sequencing was thymocytes. These receptors all come from a boy younger than two with a congenital heart defect.

The genes are TRBV10-3 and TRBJ2-7; 9 nucleotides line up with TRBD1. This CDR3 has 13 amino acids. Germline CDR1 and CDR2: ENHRY and SYGVKD. Germline trimming cut 6 bases from V and 3 bases from J; bases unmatched to any gene: 3. CDR3 sequence (DNA): TGTGCCATCAGGGACAGGGGATACTACGAGCAGTACTTC. Translating gives CAIRDRGYYEQYF.

CDR3 in amino acids: CASRPSRLAPQFF. The CDR3 nucleotides are TGTGCCAGCCGTCCCAGTCGACTAGCCCCGCAGTTCTTC. V and J are TRBV6-1 and TRBJ2-1; 7 bases fit TRBD2. V lost 8 bases to trimming and J lost 12 bases; unmatched junction nucleotides: 13. The germline V gene encodes CDR1 MNHNS and CDR2 SASEGT. This CDR3 is built from 13 residues.

This clone was seen a few times. The chain combines TRBV7-2 with TRBJ2-2, with D maybe TRBD1 (5 bases). Germline CDR1 is SGHTA and CDR2 is FQGNSA. Trimming cost V 1 base and J 4 bases, with 7 bases left between them. This CDR3 comprises 14 residues. The CDR3 DNA is TGTGCCAGCAGCTTAGAAAGGGGCACCGGGGAGCTGTTTTTT. Amino acids: CASSLERGTGELFF.

The gene calls are TRBV13 and TRBJ2-5, with TRBD2 identical over 8 bases. Trimming at V came to 0 bases and at J to 3 bases, leaving 3 bases not matched to a gene. Germline assignment: CDR1 PRHDT and CDR2 FYEKMQ (reference sequence). CDR3 length: 15 amino acids. The CDR3 loop reads CASSLGRREEETQYF. In nucleotides, the CDR3 is TGTGCCAGCAGCTTAGGTCGGCGGGAGGAAGAGACCCAGTACTTC.

This sequence joins TRBV7-9 and TRBJ2-5; possibly TRBD1 for D (6 bases). CDR3 length equals 17 residues. Germline values: CDR1 SEHNR, CDR2 FQNEAQ (reference sequence). V shed 5 bases and J shed 0 bases, with 19 bases lying between them. DNA for the CDR3: TGTGCCAGCAGCCTAGGGGAAGTAGACAGGCACCAAGAGACCCAGTACTTC. It specifies CASSLGEVDRHQETQYF.

The rearrangement joins TRBV27 to TRBJ1-1, with D perhaps TRBD1 (5 bases). V was cut by 0 bases and J by 4 bases, with 15 bases left in between. Per the germline V gene, CDR1 is MNHEY and CDR2 is SMNVEV (reference sequence). CDR3 length: 16 residues. The CDR3 DNA reads TGTGCCAGCAGTTTATCACGGGGGTGGGGGACCACTGAAGCTTTCTTT. It is translated as CASSLSRGWGTTEAFF.

V usage is TRBV15 and J usage is TRBJ2-7; 10 bases align to TRBD2. Germline CDR1 is LNHNV and CDR2 is YYDKDF (reference sequence). CDR3 size: 16 residues. V trimming: 5 bases; J trimming: 1 base; junction bases outside the gene matches: 8. CDR3 in DNA: TGTGCCACCAGCCCCCGATCACTAGCGGGGTCCTACGAGCAGTACTTC. This gives the protein CATSPRSLAGSYEQYF. Full variable domain (outside the CDR3, taken from reference TRBV15 and TRBJ2-7): DAMVIQNPRYQVTQFGKPVTLSCSQTLNHNVMYWYQQKSSQAPKLLFHYYDKDFNNEADTPDNFQSRRPNTSFCFLDIRSPGLGDTAMYLCATSPRSLAGSYEQYFGPGTRLTVT.

The gene calls are TRBV19 and TRBJ1-1, with TRBD1 identical over 8 bases. The CDR3 runs 15 residues. CDR1 LNHDA and CDR2 SQIVND come from the germline V gene (reference sequence). Germline trimming cut 8 bases from V and 4 bases from J; bases unmatched to any gene: 12. CDR3 in amino acids: CASFQTGAQVTEAFF. The CDR3 DNA follows: TGTGCCAGTTTTCAGACAGGGGCGCAGGTCACTGAAGCTTTCTTT. The full variable domain, rest sourced from reference TRBV19 and TRBJ1-1, is DGGITQSPKYLFRKEGQNVTLSCEQNLNHDAMYWYRQDPGQGLRLIYYSQIVNDFQKGDIAEGYSVSREKKESFPLTVTSAQKNPTAFYLCASFQTGAQVTEAFFGQGTRLTVV.

This clone was detected once. This chain connects TRBV27 to TRBJ2-7, with 8 bases identical to TRBD1. CDR3 length: 15 amino acids. J was trimmed by 3 bases and V by 5 bases; bases with no gene match: 9. Germline V lookup: CDR1 MNHEY, CDR2 SMNVEV (reference sequence). The CDR3 spells CASSPGTGYLYEQYF. The CDR3 coding sequence is TGTGCCAGCAGTCCCGGGACAGGCTACCTCTACGAGCAGTACTTC.

The rearrangement uses TRBV6-5 and TRBJ2-1, with D tentatively TRBD1 (6 bases). Between the trimmed V and J ends, which lost 4 bases and 4 bases, there was a span of 17 bases. The CDR3 has 16 residues. Germline loops: CDR1 MNHEY, CDR2 SVGAGI. CDR3 amino acids: CASSSLQGKGYNEQFF. For the CDR3, the DNA is TGTGCCAGCAGTTCCCTCCAGGGGAAGGGTTACAATGAGCAGTTCTTC.

With regard to this clone: A read error may account for a junction end that differs from germline. The chain couples TRBV18 to TRBJ2-1; 15 bases fit TRBD2. The CDR3 covers 16 residues. Looked up from germline, CDR1 is KGHSH and CDR2 is LQKENI. The chain's CDR3 is CASSPPGLAGGNEQFF. CDR3 coding DNA: TGTGCCAGCTCTCCACCGGGACTAGCGGGAGGAAATGAGCAGTTCTTC.

This chain uses TRBV27 with TRBJ1-2; D possibly corresponds to TRBD1 (6 bases). Deletions cut 6 bases from V and 4 bases from J, with 15 bases between. Germline V gives CDR1 MNHEY, CDR2 SMNVEV (reference sequence). The CDR3 consists of 14 residues. The CDR3 spells CASSRTGRVYGYTF. CDR3 DNA sequence: TGTGCCAGCAGCAGAACAGGGAGGGTCTATGGCTACACCTTC.

CDR3 sequence (DNA): TGTGCCAGCAGCTGGGGACAGGGGGGTACTGAAGCTTTCTTT. Translated, it gives CASSWGQGGTEAFF. The chain couples TRBV11-3 to TRBJ1-1, with TRBD1 identical over 11 bases. The CDR3 has 14 amino acids. Germline V gene lookup returns CDR1 SGHNT and CDR2 YENEEA. Losses at the gene ends were 4 bases for V and 5 bases for J; bases not matched to a gene: 3.

V gene TRBV30 combines with J gene TRBJ2-1, with D possibly being TRBD2 (6 bases). This CDR3 is built from 15 residues. CDR1 and CDR2 (germline): GTSNPN, SVGIG (reference sequence). V was pared by 3 bases and J by 6 bases, with 18 bases between. Here the CDR3 reads CAWRARGTQPNEQFF. The CDR3 DNA sequence: TGTGCCTGGAGAGCCCGCGGGACCCAGCCCAATGAGCAGTTCTTC. Together with reference TRBV30 and TRBJ2-1, the CDR3 gives the full variable domain: SQTIHQWPATLVQPVGSPLSLECTVEGTSNPNLYWYRQAAGRGLQLLFYSVGIGQISSEVPQNLSASRPQDRQFILSSKKLLLSDSGFYLCAWRARGTQPNEQFFGPGTRLTVL.

The gene calls are TRBV6-5 and TRBJ2-2; D unresolved. V lost 7 bases and J 0 bases, leaving 9 bases between the germline ends. The germline CDR1 and CDR2 sequences are MNHEY and SVGAGI. This CDR3 contains 14 residues. In nucleotides, the CDR3 is TGTGCCAGCAAGGCGGAGACGAACACCGGGGAGCTGTTTTTT. Amino acids: CASKAETNTGELFF.

The chain recombines TRBV27 with TRBJ2-1; TRBD2 aligns across 13 bases. Germline V gene sequence: CDR1 MNHEY, CDR2 SMNVEV (reference sequence). This CDR3 has 15 residues. The V gene end was trimmed by 5 bases and the J gene end by 7 bases; junction bases not matched to a gene: 5. The CDR3 region has the DNA TGTGCCAGCAGTACCGGGACTAGCGGGACGAATGAGCAGTTCTTC. Translating gives CASSTGTSGTNEQFF.

This rearrangement joins TRBV12-5 to TRBJ1-2, with 7 bases identical to TRBD1. The ends lost 1 base at V and 5 bases at J; junction bases unmatched: 13. The CDR3 extends over 17 amino acids. Germline V CDR1 and CDR2: LGHNT, FRNRAP. CDR3 nucleotides: TGTGCTAGTGGTTTGGACGACTTCAGGGGGAAACTGTATGGCTACACCTTC. This encodes CASGLDDFRGKLYGYTF.